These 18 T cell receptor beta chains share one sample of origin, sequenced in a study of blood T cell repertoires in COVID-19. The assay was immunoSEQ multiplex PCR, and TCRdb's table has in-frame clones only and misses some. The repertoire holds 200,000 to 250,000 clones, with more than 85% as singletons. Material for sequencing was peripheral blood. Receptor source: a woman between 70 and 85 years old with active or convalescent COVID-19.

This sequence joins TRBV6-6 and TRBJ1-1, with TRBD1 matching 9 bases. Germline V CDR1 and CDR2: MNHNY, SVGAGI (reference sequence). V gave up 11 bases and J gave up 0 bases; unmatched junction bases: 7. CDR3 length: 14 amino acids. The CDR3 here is CACGTGIMNTEAFF. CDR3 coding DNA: TGTGCCTGCGGGACAGGGATAATGAACACTGAAGCTTTCTTT.

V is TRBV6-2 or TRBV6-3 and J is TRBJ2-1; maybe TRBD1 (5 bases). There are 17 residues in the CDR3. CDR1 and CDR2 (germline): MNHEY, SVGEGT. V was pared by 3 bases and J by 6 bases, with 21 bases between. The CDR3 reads CASSYSPVAGPRNEQFF. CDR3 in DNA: TGTGCCAGCAGTTATTCCCCTGTGGCAGGGCCCCGCAATGAGCAGTTCTTC.

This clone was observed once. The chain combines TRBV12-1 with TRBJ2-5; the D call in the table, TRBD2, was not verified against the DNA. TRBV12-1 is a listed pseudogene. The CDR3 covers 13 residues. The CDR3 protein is CASSFLREQTQYF. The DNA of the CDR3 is TGTGCCAGCAGCTTTTTGCGGGAACAGACCCAGTACTTC.

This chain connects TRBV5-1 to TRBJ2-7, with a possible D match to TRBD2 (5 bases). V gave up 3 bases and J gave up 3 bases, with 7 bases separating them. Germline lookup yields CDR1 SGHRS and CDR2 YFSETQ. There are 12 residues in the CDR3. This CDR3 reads CASSSDFYEQYF. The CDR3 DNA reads TGCGCCAGCAGCTCGGACTTCTACGAGCAGTACTTC.

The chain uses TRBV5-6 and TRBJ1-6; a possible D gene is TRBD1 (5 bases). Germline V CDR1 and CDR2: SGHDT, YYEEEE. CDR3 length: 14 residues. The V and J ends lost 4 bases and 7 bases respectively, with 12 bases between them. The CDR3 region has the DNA TGTGCCAGCAGCCCAGGGTGGCGGAATTCACCCCTCCACTTT. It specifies CASSPGWRNSPLHF. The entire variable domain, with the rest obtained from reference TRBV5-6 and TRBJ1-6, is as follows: DAGVTQSPTHLIKTRGQQVTLRCSPKSGHDTVSWYQQALGQGPQFIFQYYEEEERQRGNFPDRFSGHQFPNYSSELNVNALLLGDSALYLCASSPGWRNSPLHFGNGTRLTVT.

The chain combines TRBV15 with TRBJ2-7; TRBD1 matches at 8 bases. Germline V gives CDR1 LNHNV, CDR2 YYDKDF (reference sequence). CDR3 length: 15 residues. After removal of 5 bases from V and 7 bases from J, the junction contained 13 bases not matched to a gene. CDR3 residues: CATSLSGTGLGEQYF. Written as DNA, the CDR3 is TGTGCCACCAGCTTATCCGGGACAGGCCTGGGTGAGCAGTACTTC.

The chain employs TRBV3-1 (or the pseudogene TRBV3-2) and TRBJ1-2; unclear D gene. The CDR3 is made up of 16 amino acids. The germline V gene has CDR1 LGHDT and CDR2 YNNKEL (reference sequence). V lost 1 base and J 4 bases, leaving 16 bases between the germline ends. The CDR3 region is CASSQGSGGTTYGYTF. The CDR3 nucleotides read TGTGCCAGCAGCCAAGGTTCTGGCGGAACAACCTATGGCTACACCTTC.

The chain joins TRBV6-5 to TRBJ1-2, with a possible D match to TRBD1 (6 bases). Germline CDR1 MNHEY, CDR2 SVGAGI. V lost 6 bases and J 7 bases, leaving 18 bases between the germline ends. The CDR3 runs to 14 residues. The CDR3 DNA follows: TGTGCCAGCAGGGGGGGGCATGGAGTAGGTGGCTACACCTTC. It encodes CASRGGHGVGGYTF.

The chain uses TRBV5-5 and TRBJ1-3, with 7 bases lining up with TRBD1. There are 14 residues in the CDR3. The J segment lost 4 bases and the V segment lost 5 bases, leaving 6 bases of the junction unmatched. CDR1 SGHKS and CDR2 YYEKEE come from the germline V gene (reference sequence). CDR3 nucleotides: TGTGCCAGCAGTCTGACAGGGCCCGGAAACACCATATATTTT. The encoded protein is CASSLTGPGNTIYF. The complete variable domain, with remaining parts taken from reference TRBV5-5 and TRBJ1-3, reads DAGVTQSPTHLIKTRGQQVTLRCSPISGHKSVSWYQQVLGQGPQFIFQYYEKEERGRGNFPDRFSARQFPNYSSELNVNALLLGDSALYLCASSLTGPGNTIYFGEGSWLTVV.

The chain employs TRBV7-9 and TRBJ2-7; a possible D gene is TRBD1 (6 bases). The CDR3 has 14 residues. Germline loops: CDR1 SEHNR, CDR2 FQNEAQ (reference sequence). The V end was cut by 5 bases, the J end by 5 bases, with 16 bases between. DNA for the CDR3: TGTGCCAGCAGCCTCGCCGTTGGGGGCCACGAGCAGTACTTC. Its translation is CASSLAVGGHEQYF.

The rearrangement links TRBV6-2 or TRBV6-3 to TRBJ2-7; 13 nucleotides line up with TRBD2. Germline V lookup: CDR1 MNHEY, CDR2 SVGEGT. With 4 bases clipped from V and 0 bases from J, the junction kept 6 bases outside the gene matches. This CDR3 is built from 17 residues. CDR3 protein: CASSFRTSGGRSYEQYF. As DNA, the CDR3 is TGTGCCAGCAGTTTCAGGACTAGCGGGGGCCGCTCCTACGAGCAGTACTTC.

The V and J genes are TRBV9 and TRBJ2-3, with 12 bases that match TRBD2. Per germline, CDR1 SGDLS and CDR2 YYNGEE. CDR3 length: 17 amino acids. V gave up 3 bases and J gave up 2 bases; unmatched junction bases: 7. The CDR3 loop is CASSGTPSGGDTDTQYF. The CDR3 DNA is TGTGCCAGCAGCGGCACTCCTAGCGGGGGGGACACAGATACGCAGTATTTT.

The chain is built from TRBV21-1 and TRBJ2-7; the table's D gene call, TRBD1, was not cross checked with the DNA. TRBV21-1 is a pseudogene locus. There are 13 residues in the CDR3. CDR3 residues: CAFQVRNPYEQYF. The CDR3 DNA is TGTGCCTTTCAGGTCCGGAATCCCTACGAGCAGTACTTC.

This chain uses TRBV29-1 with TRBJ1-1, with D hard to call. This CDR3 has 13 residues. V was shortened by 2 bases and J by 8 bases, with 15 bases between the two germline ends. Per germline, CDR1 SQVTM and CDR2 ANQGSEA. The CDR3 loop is CSVESGRSREAFF. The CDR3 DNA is TGCAGCGTTGAATCGGGAAGAAGTAGGGAAGCTTTCTTT.

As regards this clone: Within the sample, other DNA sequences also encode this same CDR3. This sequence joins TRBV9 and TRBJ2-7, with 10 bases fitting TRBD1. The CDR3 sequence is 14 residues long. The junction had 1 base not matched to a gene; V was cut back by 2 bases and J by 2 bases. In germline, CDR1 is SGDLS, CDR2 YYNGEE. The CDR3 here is CASSVGQGAYEQYF. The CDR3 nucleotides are TGTGCCAGCAGCGTCGGACAGGGGGCCTACGAGCAGTACTTC.

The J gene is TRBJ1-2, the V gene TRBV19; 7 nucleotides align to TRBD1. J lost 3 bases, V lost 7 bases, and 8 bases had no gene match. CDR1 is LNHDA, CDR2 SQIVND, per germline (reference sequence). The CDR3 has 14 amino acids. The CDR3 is CASTTTGRDYGYTF. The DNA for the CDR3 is TGTGCCAGTACTACGACAGGGAGAGACTATGGCTACACCTTC.

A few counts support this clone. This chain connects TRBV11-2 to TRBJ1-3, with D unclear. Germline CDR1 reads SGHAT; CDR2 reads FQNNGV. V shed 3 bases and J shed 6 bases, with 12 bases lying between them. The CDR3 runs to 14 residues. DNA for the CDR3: TGTGCCAGCAGCTTTGGGCACACGGTAAACACCATATATTTT. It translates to CASSFGHTVNTIYF.

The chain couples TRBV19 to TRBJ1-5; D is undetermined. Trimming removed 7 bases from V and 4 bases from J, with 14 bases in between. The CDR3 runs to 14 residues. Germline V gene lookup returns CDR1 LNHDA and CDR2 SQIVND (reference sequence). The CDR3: CASTPGEKNQPQHF. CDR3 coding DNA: TGTGCCAGTACCCCTGGGGAGAAAAATCAGCCCCAGCATTTT.